Each of the 15 T cell receptor beta chains below was sequenced from the same sample in a study of blood T cell repertoires in COVID-19. Profiled with immunoSEQ multiplex PCR; TCRdb holds only in-frame clones, not every one. The sample holds 60,000 or so clones, roughly 90% seen once. What was sequenced was peripheral blood. Receptor source: a man in his 60s with active COVID-19.

The chain combines TRBV3-1 (or the pseudogene TRBV3-2) with TRBJ1-1; D is perhaps TRBD1 (6 bases). This CDR3 comprises 14 residues. The germline V gene encodes CDR1 LGHDT and CDR2 YNNKEL (reference sequence). V was cut by 0 bases and J by 10 bases, with 15 bases left in between. This CDR3 is CASSQDGSQGLAFF. The CDR3 bases are TGTGCCAGCAGCCAAGATGGGTCCCAGGGGTTAGCTTTCTTT.

This chain connects TRBV12-3 or TRBV12-4 to TRBJ2-7; 7 bases agree with TRBD1. The CDR3 consists of 12 residues. V shed 4 bases, J shed 6 bases, and the junction held 3 bases outside the gene matches. The CDR3 protein is CASSYDRAEQYF. In DNA form, the CDR3 reads TGTGCCAGCAGTTATGACAGGGCCGAGCAGTACTTC.

The J gene is TRBJ2-4, the V gene TRBV11-2, with TRBD2 matching 9 bases. The CDR3 is 15 amino acids. The V and J ends lost 4 bases and 6 bases, in that order; junction bases with no gene match: 7. CDR1 is SGHAT and CDR2 is FQNNGV in the germline V gene. The CDR3 is CASSSIAGDPNIQYF. The CDR3, as DNA: TGTGCCAGCAGCTCTATAGCGGGGGATCCAAACATTCAGTACTTC.

V is TRBV27 and J is TRBJ1-4, with 10 nucleotides matching TRBD1. With V trimmed by 6 bases and J by 6 bases, 7 bases remained unmatched. The CDR3 is made up of 15 amino acids. CDR1 and CDR2 (germline): MNHEY, SMNVEV (reference sequence). This chain's CDR3 is CASSSYGTGDEKLFF. CDR3 in DNA: TGTGCCAGCAGCTCATACGGGACAGGGGATGAAAAACTGTTTTTT.

This chain uses TRBV29-1 with TRBJ2-7, with D tentatively TRBD2 (6 bases). V was trimmed by 4 bases and J by 1 base, leaving 11 bases between them. This CDR3 region has 13 residues. CDR1 is SQVTM, CDR2 ANQGSEA, per germline. The CDR3 DNA reads TGCAGCGTTGGCGCAGGGAGGTCCTACGAGCAGTACTTC. Translation: CSVGAGRSYEQYF.

The chain has TRBV6-6 and TRBJ1-6; D gene ambiguous. V lost 6 bases to trimming and J lost 10 bases, with 16 bases between them. Germline lookup yields CDR1 MNHNY and CDR2 SVGAGI (reference sequence). This CDR3 spans 14 amino acids. The CDR3 here is CASRTTEDRSPLHF. The DNA of the CDR3 is TGTGCCAGCAGAACGACGGAGGATAGGTCACCCCTCCACTTT.

This clone is a singleton in its sample. The J gene is TRBJ2-7, the V gene TRBV6-6; 12 bases line up with TRBD2. The trim removed 5 bases at V and 1 base at J, leaving 12 bases unmatched. The CDR3 contains 18 residues. The germline gives CDR1 MNHNY, CDR2 SVGAGI (reference sequence). The CDR3 DNA sequence: TGTGCCAGCAGTCAAACTACTTCCGGGACTAGCGGGTCCTACGAGCAGTACTTC. Its translation is CASSQTTSGTSGSYEQYF.

V and J are TRBV19 and TRBJ1-2; perhaps TRBD1 as D (6 bases). CDR1 and CDR2 from the germline V gene are LNHDA and SQIVND (reference sequence). This CDR3 has 14 residues. V was trimmed by 3 bases and J by 4 bases, leaving 12 bases between them. CDR3 bases: TGTGCCAGTAGTATGGGACAAGCTAGCTATGGCTACACCTTC. This sequence encodes CASSMGQASYGYTF.

The chain recombines TRBV3-1 (or the pseudogene TRBV3-2) with TRBJ2-3; 11 bases agree with TRBD1. V was pared by 3 bases and J by 5 bases, with 4 bases of the junction left unmatched. Germline values: CDR1 LGHDT, CDR2 YNNKEL (reference sequence). This CDR3 has 15 residues. Here the CDR3 reads CASSHGQGARDTQYF. DNA for the CDR3: TGTGCCAGCAGCCATGGACAGGGGGCAAGAGATACGCAGTATTTT.

The chain joins TRBV28 to TRBJ1-1, with 7 bases that match TRBD1. CDR1 is MDHEN and CDR2 is SYDVKM in the germline V gene. The CDR3 is made up of 16 amino acids. V lost 8 bases to trimming and J lost 4 bases; unmatched junction nucleotides: 16. DNA of the CDR3: TGTGCCAGCGGGGCAGGGGGTTTTTCCTGGGGCACTGAAGCTTTCTTT. It codes for CASGAGGFSWGTEAFF.

This chain connects TRBV21-1 to TRBJ2-7; the tabulated D call, TRBD2, remains unverified against the DNA. TRBV21-1 is annotated as a pseudogene. The CDR3 covers 19 residues. The CDR3: CASSKSGARQGRESYEQYF. CDR3 in DNA: TGTGCCAGCAGCAAAAGCGGGGCCCGCCAAGGGCGGGAGTCCTACGAGCAGTACTTC.

The chain carries TRBV15 and TRBJ1-1; the D is unclear. The CDR3 has 17 residues. Germline V gene data show CDR1 as LNHNV and CDR2 as YYDKDF (reference sequence). V was trimmed by 5 bases and J by 0 bases, leaving 19 bases between them. The CDR3 here is CATSWQAQTVMNTEAFF. In DNA, the CDR3 is TGTGCCACCAGCTGGCAGGCTCAAACTGTGATGAACACTGAAGCTTTCTTT.

The V call is TRBV18, the J call TRBJ2-7, with D possibly matching TRBD2 (6 bases). From germline, CDR1 is KGHSH and CDR2 LQKENI. V lost 3 bases and J lost 2, with 11 bases in between. The CDR3 consists of 14 residues. Here the CDR3 reads CASSPGGGPYEQYF. Written as DNA, the CDR3 is TGTGCCAGCTCACCGGGAGGCGGACCCTACGAGCAGTACTTC.

The chain recombines TRBV5-1 with TRBJ2-1; TRBD2 matches at 7 bases. Germline V gene sequence: CDR1 SGHRS, CDR2 YFSETQ. CDR3 length: 16 amino acids. The trim removed 0 bases at V and 8 bases at J, leaving 11 bases unmatched. The CDR3 DNA reads as TGCGCCAGCAGCTTGGCCCCCGGGACTACAAACGATGAGCAGTTCTTC. Its protein product is CASSLAPGTTNDEQFF.

J is TRBJ2-7 and V is TRBV28; TRBD2 aligns across 7 bases. The CDR3 is 15 residues long. V was pared by 6 bases and J by 5 bases, with 13 bases of the junction left unmatched. Germline CDR1 is MDHEN and CDR2 is SYDVKM. The DNA for the CDR3 is TGTGCCAGCAGATCGAGGGAGGGCCGGGGAAACGAGCAGTACTTC. Encoded protein: CASRSREGRGNEQYF.